This is a list of T cell receptor beta chains from one sample in a study of blood T cells in healthy people across ages. From the 5' RACE reads, TCRdb called clonotypes with MiXCR, one entry per CDR3 protein. The top ten clones hold 3% to 4% of a sample with about 800,000 distinct CDR3 sequences, 20% to 25% of them seen once. These data were also reused for a study on T cells of mothers and their children.

Sequencing was done on a sample of blood. Source of these receptors: a boy aged 5 to 17 in good health. CDR3s include the opening cysteine and the closing phenylalanine or tryptophan. Size values are once, few and many counts, or a class for expanded clones, and some rows have none.

CDR3 protein: CAISESDETQYF
CDR3 length: 12
V gene: TRBV10-3
clone size: few

CDR3 protein: CSVSLAGGPDEQFF
CDR3 length: 14
V gene: TRBV29-1
clone size: few

CDR3 protein: CASSPSWGGVSYEQYF
CDR3 length: 16
V gene: TRBV7-2
clone size: -

CDR3 protein: CASSNTGTVNSPLHF
CDR3 length: 15
V gene: TRBV6-6
clone size: -

CDR3 protein: CSAVDRDYEQYF
CDR3 length: 12
V gene: TRBV29-1
clone size: -

CDR3 protein: CSARDRVQGALNTGELFF
CDR3 length: 18
V gene: TRBV20-1
clone size: few

CDR3 protein: CASSLSRPENTEAFF
CDR3 length: 15
V gene: TRBV12-3/TRBV12-4
clone size: -

CDR3 protein: CASSSTGSSDFGYTF
CDR3 length: 15
V gene: TRBV7-3
clone size: -

CDR3 protein: CSAGRTLGGEQFF
CDR3 length: 13
V gene: TRBV20-1
clone size: -

CDR3 protein: CASSVEGRGLEKLFF
CDR3 length: 15
V gene: TRBV9
clone size: few

CDR3 protein: CASSQDNRGLSKNIQYF
CDR3 length: 17
V gene: TRBV4-3
clone size: few

CDR3 protein: CATSDQGQSTDTQYF
CDR3 length: 15
V gene: TRBV24-1
clone size: -

CDR3 protein: CASSQELAVNIQYF
CDR3 length: 14
V gene: TRBV4-3
clone size: few

CDR3 protein: CASSLLAGGPSEQFF
CDR3 length: 15
V gene: TRBV28
clone size: few

CDR3 protein: CASRLDVSEQFF
CDR3 length: 12
V gene: TRBV6-6
clone size: -

CDR3 protein: CASSLASNGRLRNEQFF
CDR3 length: 17
V gene: TRBV11-2
clone size: -

CDR3 protein: CASSLRGGTAFYEQYF
CDR3 length: 16
V gene: TRBV27
clone size: -

CDR3 protein: CAISGGAYNEQFF
CDR3 length: 13
V gene: TRBV10-3
clone size: -

CDR3 protein: CATGGGQGEKLFF
CDR3 length: 13
V gene: TRBV7-2
clone size: -

CDR3 protein: CASRVELATNEKLFF
CDR3 length: 15
V gene: TRBV6-2/TRBV6-3
clone size: -

CDR3 protein: CSVEDKGVGTEAFF
CDR3 length: 14
V gene: TRBV29-1
clone size: few

CDR3 protein: CAWRGTGSYEQYF
CDR3 length: 13
V gene: TRBV30
clone size: once

CDR3 protein: CSVRTGSNNEQFF
CDR3 length: 13
V gene: TRBV29-1
clone size: many

CDR3 protein: CASSFQGATYEQYF
CDR3 length: 14
V gene: TRBV2
clone size: few

CDR3 protein: CASSLGGQETQYF
CDR3 length: 13
V gene: TRBV11-2
clone size: many

CDR3 protein: CATSSSTGPYYGYTF
CDR3 length: 15
V gene: TRBV15
clone size: -

CDR3 protein: CASSEGLAETQYF
CDR3 length: 13
V gene: TRBV5-5
clone size: few

CDR3 protein: CANSFGVRHGYTF
CDR3 length: 13
V gene: TRBV5-5
clone size: few

CDR3 protein: CASSLVHGFTDTQYF
CDR3 length: 15
V gene: TRBV5-5
clone size: once

CDR3 protein: CASSLRGQSNEQFF
CDR3 length: 14
V gene: TRBV5-1
clone size: -

CDR3 protein: CASSTRQYTEAFF
CDR3 length: 13
V gene: TRBV7-2
clone size: few

CDR3 protein: CASSVPGDTEAFF
CDR3 length: 13
V gene: TRBV9
clone size: -

CDR3 protein: CASSQDHGRGYTF
CDR3 length: 13
V gene: TRBV14
clone size: few

CDR3 protein: CASSLLTSGGTNEQFF
CDR3 length: 16
V gene: TRBV7-9
clone size: -

CDR3 protein: CAISSGTAYQETQYF
CDR3 length: 15
V gene: TRBV10-3
clone size: -

CDR3 protein: CSGHRTANNEQFF
CDR3 length: 13
V gene: TRBV29-1
clone size: -

CDR3 protein: CASSRGGQGAMNTEAFF
CDR3 length: 17
V gene: TRBV3-1
clone size: few

CDR3 protein: CASNLLGAYQGGYTF
CDR3 length: 15
V gene: TRBV12-3/TRBV12-4
clone size: -

CDR3 protein: CSVDAGLHSYEQYF
CDR3 length: 14
V gene: TRBV29-1
clone size: few

CDR3 protein: CASSQDYREETQYF
CDR3 length: 14
V gene: TRBV4-3
clone size: -

CDR3 protein: CSAADTEAFF
CDR3 length: 10
V gene: TRBV29-1
clone size: -

CDR3 protein: CASSAVGPATNEKLFF
CDR3 length: 16
V gene: TRBV9
clone size: -

CDR3 protein: CASSSLEGATEAFF
CDR3 length: 14
V gene: TRBV7-3
clone size: many

CDR3 protein: CSARDPRAGSGELFF
CDR3 length: 15
V gene: TRBV20-1
clone size: few

CDR3 protein: CSDATLLNQDDEQFF
CDR3 length: 15
V gene: TRBV29-1
clone size: -

CDR3 protein: CASTLPGEARTYGYTF
CDR3 length: 16
V gene: TRBV12-3/TRBV12-4
clone size: few

CDR3 protein: CASSAGAYEQYF
CDR3 length: 12
V gene: TRBV27
clone size: -

CDR3 protein: CASSQGVGAQVAKNIQYF
CDR3 length: 18
V gene: TRBV7-2
clone size: -